Detailed here is one T cell receptor beta chain. This specimen belongs to a study of blood T cell repertoires in COVID-19. The CDR3 covers 16 residues. Germline V CDR1 and CDR2: SGHRS, YFSETQ. The germline V and J ends were trimmed by 3 bases and 0 bases, with 14 bases remaining between them. Original analysis: Amplifying reference gene primers gave estimates of nucleated cell counts. Clones were sequenced by immunoSEQ multiplex PCR, and TCRdb holds only the in-frame ones, with some missing. That table furnishes V, J and clone size, whereas the DNA furnished D and trimming. The table shows about 260,000 clones, with roughly 90% occurring only once.

The chain carries TRBV5-1 and TRBJ2-3; D is possibly TRBD1 (5 bases). This sequence originates from a human donor in a cohort sampled during active COVID-19. Input material: peripheral blood. The CDR3 DNA reads TGCGCCAGCAGCTCCCCAGGGCCCGCTAGCACAGATACGCAGTATTTT. Its protein product is CASSSPGPASTDTQYF.